One T cell receptor (beta chain) is described in this entry. Its antigen is as yet unknown. These data originate in a study of cytomegalovirus exposure and HLA in healthy donors. Findings and limits, study-wide: Both high specificity and high sensitivity reportedly marked the classifier's diagnosis of cytomegalovirus status.

With 4 bases removed from V and 7 bases from J, the gap between germline ends came to 10 bases. The CDR3 has 11 amino acids. Germline V lookup: CDR1 SQVTM, CDR2 ANQGSEA. With 60 Vbeta and 13 Jbeta primers, the PCR was carried out. Generated by immunoSEQ multiplex PCR, the TCRdb table keeps only in-frame clones and is missing some. The sample has about 140,000 clones, more than 70% seen once. This TCR was recovered from a man aged 40-55 years in good health and CMV-seronegative. V is TRBV29-1 and J is TRBJ1-2; the D gene is possibly TRBD1 (5 bases). Sequencing was carried out using PBMCs. In DNA form, the CDR3 reads TGCAGCGTTGCAGGGCCGCCTGGCTACACCTTC. Protein: CSVAGPPGYTF.